This T cell receptor beta chain is from a study of long-term antiretroviral therapy in people with HIV (dated by TCRdb to the early 2020s). Regarding the complete study: Collection of the earliest samples took place about a decade ahead of the 2015 WHO recommendation for immediate ART, at a time when ART was typically delayed until CD4 counts fell. A retrospective serial study tested whether ART initiation and durable HIV suppression were associated with changes in peripheral blood TRB repertoire composition and diversity. Among the 30 or so participants with HIV, over nine were female. The cohort contributed about 200 cryopreserved PBMC samples from 30 adults with confirmed HIV infection, collected serially over a mean of 6 years (range 1-12). Test extractions of a monoclonal T-cell line alongside 33 polyclonal samples showed no cross-contamination during QIAcube processing.

Overall study outcomes, separate from this receptor: The repertoire was dominated across all time points by expanded TRB clones identified before ART initiation, although this dominance was seen to fluctuate and to decrease in many PLHIV after ART. Owing to limited PBMC availability, only the TCR beta chain was sequenced, without alpha chain pairing. Starting ART was linked to a significant rise in TRB diversity, yet even with long-term ART the diversity remained significantly lower than in transplant donor controls. Because pre-ART samples had limited cell numbers, profiling was done on unsorted PBMC rather than on sorted CD4+ and CD8+ T cells. Inferences about post-ART repertoire changes were limited because no data were available on ART adherence, viral resistance or therapy changes. The samples were dated from about 2003 to 2018, and the ART regimens that were used may be less effective than current ART regimens. Compared with controls, HIV repertoires had narrower CDR3 length ranges, and the network structure pointed to an antigen-experienced repertoire that shifted only slightly toward naive after ART.

Inclusion was restricted to participants for whom at least one PBMC sample before ART initiation and at least two post-ART samples were available. Every participant with HIV received treatment in the United States of America. Before DNA extraction, cryopreserved samples of about 0.95-11 million PBMC were thawed and then washed. At the time of the earliest PBMC sample, participants with HIV were aged between about 20 and 54 years. PBMC samples from each participant spanned 1-4 timepoints before ART initiation and 2-8 timepoints after ART initiation, with a median of 7 samples. For every participant, serial HIV viral load, CD4+ T-cell count, ART history and demographic data were obtained. Genomic DNA was extracted from unsorted PBMC with a Qiagen kit on a QIAcube, processed in batches of 12 samples. The immunoSEQ hsTCRB v3.0 assay was used at survey level resolution for TRB variable region sequencing. TRB sequencing targeted a depth of about 40,000-55,000 T-cell genomes per sample. Pooled TRB libraries were sequenced on an Illumina MiSeq with a v3 150-cycle kit. The study's own analysis went as follows. Repertoire analysis ran in R within a reproducible Nextflow workflow covering QC, data transformation and analysis. LymphoSeq2, an R package for AIRR-Seq data exploration, was used to implement custom analyses. Four samples yielding fewer than 5000 total TRB sequences were excluded, leaving 150 to 200 analyzed HIV repertoires. Of the roughly 190 retained HIV repertoires, roughly 61 were collected before and around 130 after ART initiation. Repertoires were downsampled to 5000 TRB nucleotide sequences, and summary statistics were averaged over 100 downsampling iterations. The analysis kept only TRB sequences whose CDR3 regions were at least seven amino acids long. Diversity was assessed using a clonality score derived from Shannon entropy and using the Gini coefficient. Repertoire networks linked the top 5000 CDR3 amino acid sequences whenever two sequences differed by an edit distance of one. For TRB CDR3 amino acid sequences, GLIPH2 was used to predict antigen specificity groups and MHC restriction. CDR3 amino acid sequences were matched against VDJdb and McPAS-TCR to flag known CMV, EBV, HIV or tissue antigen associations. Pre-ART, post-ART and control groups were compared with Wilcoxon signed-rank tests and Holm-Bonferroni correction. TCRdb's version of the immuneACCESS table is confined to in-frame rearrangements and falls short of the full clone set. An unresolved V gene accounts for under half of the shortfall where checked; the remainder is of unknown origin. V and J calls and clone size follow that table, whereas D and trimming were derived from the DNA. The sample includes tens of thousands of clones, with roughly 79% observed a single time. Around 12% of the sample is held by the ten biggest clonotypes.

The CDR3 has 11 amino acids, counting the end cysteine and phenylalanine. The entry retains the CDR3 DNA only, 33 bases that are in frame from base 1. V was cut back by 3 bases and J by 3 bases, leaving a gap of 3 bases between them. CDR1 and CDR2 (SGHDN, FVKESK) derive from the germline V gene. Comments on this clone: What this receptor recognizes is not known. No base quality values were provided; no much bigger clone lies one nucleotide off.

This sample comprised unsorted PBMCs, obtained 0.1 years before starting antiretroviral therapy. The clonotype originates from a man in his forties with HIV. The V and J genes are TRBV14 and TRBJ2-7, with the D gene uncertain. The DNA sequence is as follows: TGTGCCAGCAGCCATGGCTACGAGCAGTACTTC. It codes for CASSHGYEQYF. Outside the CDR3, residues come from the reference TRBV14 and TRBJ2-7 proteins, so the full variable domain is: EAGVTQFPSHSVIEKGQTVTLRCDPISGHDNLYWYRRVMGKEIKFLLHFVKESKQDESGMPNNRFLAERTGGTYSTLKVQPAELEDSGVYFCASSHGYEQYFGPGTRLTVT.